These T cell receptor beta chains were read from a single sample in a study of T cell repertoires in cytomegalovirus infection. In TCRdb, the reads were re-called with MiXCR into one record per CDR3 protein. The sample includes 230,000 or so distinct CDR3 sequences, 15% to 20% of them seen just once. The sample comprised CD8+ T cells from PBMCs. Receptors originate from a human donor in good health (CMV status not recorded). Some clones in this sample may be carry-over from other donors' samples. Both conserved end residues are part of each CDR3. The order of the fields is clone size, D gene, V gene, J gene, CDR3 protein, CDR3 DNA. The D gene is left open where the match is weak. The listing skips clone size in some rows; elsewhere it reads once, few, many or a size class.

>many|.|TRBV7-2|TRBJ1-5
CASSSPRGQDHQPQHF
TGTGCCAGCAGCTCCCCTCGCGGGCAGGACCATCAGCCCCAGCATTTT
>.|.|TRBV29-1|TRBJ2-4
CSVEDQVAKNIQYF
TGCAGCGTTGAAGATCAAGTAGCCAAAAACATTCAGTACTTC
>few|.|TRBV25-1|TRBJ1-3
CASSDFFATSGNTIYF
TGTGCCAGCAGTGATTTTTTTGCAACCTCTGGAAACACCATATATTTT
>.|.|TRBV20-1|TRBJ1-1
CSATLGTEAFF
TGCAGTGCCACTTTGGGCACTGAAGCTTTCTTT
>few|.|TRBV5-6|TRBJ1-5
CASSLYSYRAQPQHF
TGTGCCAGCAGCTTGTACTCTTACAGGGCGCAGCCCCAGCATTTT
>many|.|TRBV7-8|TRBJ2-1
CASSLSRLLSYNEQFF
TGTGCCAGCAGCTTGTCTCGACTGCTGTCCTACAATGAGCAGTTCTTC
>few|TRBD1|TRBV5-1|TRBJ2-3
CASSYKTGPSTDTQYF
TGCGCCAGCAGCTACAAGACAGGGCCCAGCACAGATACGCAGTATTTT
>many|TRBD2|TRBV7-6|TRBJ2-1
CASSSVAGGYNEQFF
TGTGCCAGCAGCTCAGTAGCGGGGGGCTACAATGAGCAGTTCTTC
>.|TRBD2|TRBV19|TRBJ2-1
CASSIGGGRSSYNEQFF
TGTGCCAGTAGTATCGGCGGGGGACGCAGCTCCTACAATGAGCAGTTCTTC
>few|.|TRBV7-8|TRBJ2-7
CASSLSPAYEQYF
TGTGCCAGCAGCTTATCCCCAGCGTACGAGCAGTACTTC
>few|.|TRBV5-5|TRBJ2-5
CASSLRGIETQYF
TGTGCCAGCAGCTTACGAGGGATCGAGACCCAGTACTTC
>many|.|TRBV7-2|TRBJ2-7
CASSLNGPPRSSYEQYF
TGTGCCAGCAGCTTGAACGGGCCCCCCAGGAGCTCCTACGAGCAGTACTTC
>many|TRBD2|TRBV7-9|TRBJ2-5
CASSFRLAGKQETQYF
TGTGCCAGCAGCTTTAGACTAGCGGGAAAACAAGAGACCCAGTACTTC
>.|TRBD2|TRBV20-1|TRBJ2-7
CSASAGTSFAYEQYF
TGCAGTGCGAGCGCCGGGACTAGTTTCGCGTACGAGCAGTACTTC
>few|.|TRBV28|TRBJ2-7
CASSASLAYPDEQYF
TGTGCCAGCAGTGCCAGTTTAGCCTACCCCGACGAGCAGTACTTC
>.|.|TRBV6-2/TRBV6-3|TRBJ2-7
CASRTDKHYEQYF
TGTGCCAGCCGCACGGACAAGCACTACGAGCAGTACTTC
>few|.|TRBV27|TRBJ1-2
CASSWGSNYGYTF
TGTGCCAGCAGTTGGGGATCTAACTATGGCTACACCTTC
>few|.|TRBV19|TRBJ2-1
CASSIDSLSYNEQFF
TGTGCCAGTAGTATAGACAGTTTATCTTACAATGAGCAGTTCTTC
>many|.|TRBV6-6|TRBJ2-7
CASSYVHSYEQYF
TGTGCCAGCAGTTACGTCCACTCCTACGAGCAGTACTTC
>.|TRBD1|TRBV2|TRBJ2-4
CASKDREKTKNIQYF
TGTGCCAGCAAGGACAGGGAGAAGACCAAAAACATTCAGTACTTC
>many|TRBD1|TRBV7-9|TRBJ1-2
CASSFVDPDRGYGYTF
TGTGCCAGCAGCTTCGTTGATCCCGACAGGGGCTATGGCTACACCTTC
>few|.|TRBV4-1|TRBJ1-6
CASSGMPNGRQPLHF
TGCGCCAGCAGCGGCATGCCAAACGGACGTCAACCCCTCCACTTT
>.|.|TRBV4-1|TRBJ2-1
CASSLGVGLNNEQFF
TGCGCCAGCAGCCTCGGGGTCGGGCTAAACAATGAGCAGTTCTTC
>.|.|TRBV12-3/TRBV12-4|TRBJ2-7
CASRVLGSYEQYF
TGTGCCAGCAGGGTTCTGGGGTCCTACGAGCAGTACTTC
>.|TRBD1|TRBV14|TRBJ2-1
CASSPRDRGYNELFF
TGTGCCAGCAGCCCCCGGGACAGGGGCTACAATGAGCTGTTCTTC
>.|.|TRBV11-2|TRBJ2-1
CASSLDEGRLSSYNEQFF
TGTGCCAGCAGCTTAGATGAAGGTAGATTAAGCTCCTACAATGAGCAGTTCTTC
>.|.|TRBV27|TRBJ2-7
CASREVKTGLYYEQYF
TGTGCCAGCAGGGAGGTCAAAACAGGGCTATACTACGAGCAGTACTTC
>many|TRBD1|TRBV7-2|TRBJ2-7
CAISPGTGGYEQYF
TGTGCCATCAGCCCCGGGACAGGGGGCTACGAGCAGTACTTC
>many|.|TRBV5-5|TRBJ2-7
CASSLGQGFLGEQYF
TGTGCCAGCAGCTTGGGCCAGGGATTCCTCGGCGAGCAGTACTTC
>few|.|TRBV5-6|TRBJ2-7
CASSSRVLSYEQYF
TGTGCCAGCAGCTCCCGCGTCCTCTCCTACGAGCAGTACTTC
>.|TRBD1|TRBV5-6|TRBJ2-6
CASSLGQGWDGANVLTF
TGTGCCAGCAGCCTGGGACAGGGCTGGGATGGGGCCAACGTCCTGACTTTC
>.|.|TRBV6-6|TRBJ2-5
CASSPTYRGFEKTQYF
TGTGCCAGCAGTCCAACTTATCGGGGGTTTGAGAAGACCCAGTACTTC
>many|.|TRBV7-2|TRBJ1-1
CASSLSPGSTEAFF
TGTGCCAGCAGCTTATCTCCCGGGAGCACTGAAGCTTTCTTT
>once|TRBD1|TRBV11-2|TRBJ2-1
CASSFQGQIFHNEQFF
TGTGCCAGCAGCTTTCAGGGACAGATTTTCCACAATGAGCAGTTCTTC
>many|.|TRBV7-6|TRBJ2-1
CATPNLRGIFRNEQFF
TGTGCCACTCCTAATCTTCGGGGGATCTTCCGGAATGAGCAGTTCTTC
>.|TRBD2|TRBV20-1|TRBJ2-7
CSARGGRTYEQYF
TGCAGTGCTCGGGGGGGAAGAACCTACGAGCAGTACTTC
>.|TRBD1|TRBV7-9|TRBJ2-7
CASSGDRGEQYF
TGTGCCAGCAGCGGGGACAGGGGAGAGCAGTACTTC
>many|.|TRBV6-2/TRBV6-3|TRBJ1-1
CASSYSTGEAFF
TGTGCCAGCAGTTACTCGACTGGTGAAGCTTTCTTT
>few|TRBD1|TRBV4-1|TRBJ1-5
CASSHETGGDQPQHF
TGCGCCAGCAGCCACGAGACAGGGGGGGATCAGCCCCAGCATTTT
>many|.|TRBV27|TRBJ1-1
CASRGATEAFF
TGTGCCAGCAGGGGGGCCACTGAAGCTTTCTTT
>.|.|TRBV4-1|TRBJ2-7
CASSQGGGADEQYF
TGCGCCAGCAGCCAAGGGGGGGGGGCGGACGAGCAGTACTTC
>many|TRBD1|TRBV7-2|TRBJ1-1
CASSSSRGHSGDTEAFF
TGTGCCAGCAGCTCGTCCAGGGGGCACTCGGGGGACACTGAAGCTTTCTTT
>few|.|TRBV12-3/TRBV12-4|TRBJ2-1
CASSFGTDNNEQFF
TGTGCCAGCAGTTTTGGGACTGACAACAATGAGCAGTTCTTC
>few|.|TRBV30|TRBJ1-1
CAWSVLKGPTAMNTEAFF
TGTGCCTGGAGTGTCCTGAAGGGACCGACAGCGATGAACACTGAAGCTTTCTTT
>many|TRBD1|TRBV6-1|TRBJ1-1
CASSTGEDTEAFF
TGTGCCAGCAGCACAGGGGAGGACACTGAAGCTTTCTTT
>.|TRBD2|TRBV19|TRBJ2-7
CASSVPGTTYEQYF
TGTGCCAGTAGTGTGCCCGGGACTACCTACGAGCAGTACTTC
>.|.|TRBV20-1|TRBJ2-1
CSASSGTPYNEQFF
TGCAGTGCTAGTTCTGGGACACCCTACAATGAGCAGTTCTTC
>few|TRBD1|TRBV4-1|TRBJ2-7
CASSMRQGSSYEQYF
TGCGCCAGCAGCATGAGACAGGGGTCCTCCTACGAGCAGTACTTC
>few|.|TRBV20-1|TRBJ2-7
CSARVGTYEQYF
TGCAGTGCTAGAGTGGGGACCTACGAGCAGTACTTC
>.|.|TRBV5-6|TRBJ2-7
CASSLGEYIYEQYF
TGTGCCAGCAGCTTGGGGGAATACATCTACGAGCAGTACTTC
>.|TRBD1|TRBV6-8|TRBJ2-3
CASSRQGLTDTQYF
TGTGCCAGCAGTCGACAGGGGTTGACAGATACGCAGTATTTT